This entry lists 30 T cell receptor beta chains sequenced from one sample in a study of CD4 T cell repertoires in COVID-19. Sequencing used immunoSEQ multiplex PCR; TCRdb keeps in-frame clones, though not all of them. Of approximately 22,000 clones in the sample, more than 75% were seen once. Sequencing was done directly on freshly isolated, uncultured memory T cells. Sequencing was performed on central memory CD4+ T cells from blood, taken before the COVID-19 pandemic. The source is a human donor who had COVID-19.

The rearrangement links TRBV5-1 to TRBJ2-2, with 12 bases that match TRBD1. The trim removed 0 bases at V and 2 bases at J, leaving 2 bases unmatched. The germline V gene encodes CDR1 SGHRS and CDR2 YFSETQ. This CDR3 region has 17 residues. The CDR3: CASSLEGQGANTGELFF. DNA of the CDR3: TGCGCCAGCAGCTTGGAGGGACAGGGGGCCAACACCGGGGAGCTGTTTTTT.

This clone was seen more than once but under ten times. V usage is TRBV2 and J usage is TRBJ1-2; 8 bases line up with TRBD1. The length of the CDR3 is 14 residues. V dropped 6 bases and J dropped 6; count of bases not matched to a gene: 9. Germline CDR1 and CDR2: SNHLY and FYNNEI. The CDR3 sequence: CASSVDQGAHGYTF. The CDR3 DNA sequence: TGTGCCAGCAGCGTAGATCAGGGGGCGCATGGCTACACCTTC.

The rearrangement links TRBV11-2 to TRBJ2-5; TRBD2 matches at 7 bases. The CDR3 sequence is 13 residues long. Trimming at V came to 6 bases and at J to 12 bases, leaving 13 bases not matched to a gene. Germline values: CDR1 SGHAT, CDR2 FQNNGV. CDR3 bases: TGTGCCAGCAGACCCGGGACTACCAAGAATGAGTACTTC. Translation gives CASRPGTTKNEYF.

This chain joins TRBV6-5 and TRBJ1-2; D is uncertain. The CDR3 spans 14 residues. V was clipped by 6 bases and J by 2 bases, with 13 bases between them. The germline gives CDR1 MNHEY, CDR2 SVGAGI. CDR3 in amino acids: CASSRATINYGYTF. Written as DNA, the CDR3 is TGTGCCAGCAGCCGCGCGACTATAAACTATGGCTACACCTTC.

The chain joins TRBV6-1 to TRBJ2-6, with D maybe TRBD2 (5 bases). Germline V lookup: CDR1 MNHNS, CDR2 SASEGT. The V gene lost 4 bases and the J gene lost 0 bases, with 13 bases spanning the gap. The CDR3 sequence is 17 residues long. CDR3 region: CASSASSGSSGANVLTF. In DNA form, the CDR3 reads TGTGCCAGCAGTGCGTCGAGCGGAAGCTCTGGGGCCAACGTCCTGACTTTC.

The rearrangement joins TRBV9 to TRBJ2-2; D call uncertain. The CDR3 spans 13 residues. The V end lost 0 bases, the J end lost 6 bases, and 6 bases lay between the germline ends. Per the germline V gene, CDR1 is SGDLS and CDR2 is YYNGEE. The CDR3 nucleotides read TGTGCCAGCAGCGTAGTAGGAGCCGGGGAGCTGTTTTTT. It encodes CASSVVGAGELFF. The entire variable domain, with the rest obtained from reference TRBV9 and TRBJ2-2, is as follows: DSGVTQTPKHLITATGQRVTLRCSPRSGDLSVYWYQQSLDQGLQFLIQYYNGEERAKGNILERFSAQQFPDLHSELNLSSLELGDSALYFCASSVVGAGELFFGEGSRLTVL.

The rearrangement links TRBV7-3 to TRBJ2-7; TRBD2 matches at 10 bases. CDR3 length: 14 residues. Trimming at V came to 4 bases and at J to 7 bases, leaving 7 bases not matched to a gene. CDR1 and CDR2 (germline): SGHTA, FQGTGA. The DNA for the CDR3 is TGTGCCAGCAGCTCCGGGACTAGCGCGGTGGAGCAGTACTTC. Translated: CASSSGTSAVEQYF.

The chain links TRBV5-1 to TRBJ2-2; TRBD1 matches at 7 bases. The CDR3 is 15 residues long. The germline CDR1 and CDR2 sequences are SGHRS and YFSETQ. V gave up 4 bases and J gave up 1 base; unmatched junction bases: 4. The CDR3 DNA reads as TGCGCCAGCAGCGCCGGGACAGAGAACACCGGGGAGCTGTTTTTT. Its protein is CASSAGTENTGELFF.

The chain recombines TRBV5-1 with TRBJ1-6; 7 bases line up with TRBD1. Trimming cost V 4 bases and J 7 bases; bases outside gene matches: 14. Germline V CDR1 and CDR2: SGHRS, YFSETQ. The CDR3 is made up of 17 amino acids. The CDR3 sequence: CASSPSFGQVGNSPLHF. DNA for the CDR3: TGCGCCAGCAGCCCCTCCTTCGGACAGGTTGGAAATTCACCCCTCCACTTT.

This clone was seen more than once but under ten times. The rearrangement uses TRBV11-1 and TRBJ2-7, with TRBD2 matching over 7 bases. CDR3 size: 15 residues. V shed 8 bases and J 0 bases; nucleotides not matched to a gene: 10. The V gene's germline CDR1 is SGHAT and CDR2 FQDESV (reference sequence). The CDR3, as DNA: TGTGCCAGCGCCATTATGGGGGGGAGCTCCTACGAGCAGTACTTC. Translation: CASAIMGGSSYEQYF.

Written as DNA, the CDR3 is TGTGCCAGCAGACCCCGCCGGGGGACAGATAATTCACCCCTCCACTTT. Its protein is CASRPRRGTDNSPLHF. This rearrangement joins TRBV28 to TRBJ1-6, with TRBD1 matching 7 bases. This CDR3 is 16 amino acids long. Germline lookup yields CDR1 MDHEN and CDR2 SYDVKM. The V and J ends lost 6 bases and 5 bases, in that order; junction bases with no gene match: 10.

This chain connects TRBV18 to TRBJ1-4, with 9 bases fitting TRBD1. The V gene's germline CDR1 is KGHSH and CDR2 LQKENI. The CDR3 sequence is 15 residues long. The J segment lost 4 bases and the V segment lost 3 bases, leaving 3 bases of the junction unmatched. In DNA form, the CDR3 reads TGTGCCAGCTCACCGCAGGGACAGGGTAATGAAAAACTGTTTTTT. Amino acids: CASSPQGQGNEKLFF.

V and J are TRBV9 and TRBJ1-2; D is perhaps TRBD1 (6 bases). Germline CDR1 is SGDLS and CDR2 is YYNGEE. The CDR3 loop spans 16 amino acids. V lost 4 bases and J lost 2, with 18 bases in between. CDR3 in DNA: TGTGCCAGCAGCTCCGGGGGGGGCAGGGTCAACTATGGCTACACCTTC. This encodes CASSSGGGRVNYGYTF.

The rearrangement uses TRBV6-5 and TRBJ1-6, with D perhaps TRBD1 (5 bases). This CDR3 comprises 13 residues. Germline CDR1 reads MNHEY; CDR2 reads SVGAGI. Trimming pared 6 bases from V and 7 bases from J, leaving 10 bases between. The CDR3 coding sequence is TGTGCCAGCAGCTACGGGGCAAATTCACCCCTCCACTTT. Amino acid sequence: CASSYGANSPLHF.

The gene calls are TRBV25-1 and TRBJ1-1, with D possibly TRBD1 on 6 matching bases. The CDR3 extends over 13 amino acids. The ends were cut back, 4 bases at V and 4 bases at J, with 10 bases in the middle. Germline CDR1 is MGHDK and CDR2 is SYGVNS. The CDR3 sequence is CASSVQGSTEAFF. The CDR3 nucleotides are TGTGCCAGCAGTGTCCAGGGGAGCACTGAAGCTTTCTTT.

This chain uses TRBV5-4 with TRBJ2-5; possibly TRBD1 for D (6 bases). The CDR3 consists of 13 residues. With 1 base removed from V and 5 bases from J, the gap between germline ends came to 9 bases. CDR1 and CDR2 from the germline V gene are SGHNT and YYREEE (reference sequence). The CDR3 bases are TGTGCCAGCAGCTTGTCAGGGGTTGAGACCCAGTACTTC. It translates to CASSLSGVETQYF. Looking up the rest from reference TRBV5-4 and TRBJ2-5 gives the full variable domain: ETGVTQSPTHLIKTRGQQVTLRCSSQSGHNTVSWYQQALGQGPQFIFQYYREEENGRGNFPPRFSGLQFPNYSSELNVNALELDDSALYLCASSLSGVETQYFGPGTRLLVL.

The chain has TRBV6-5 and TRBJ2-7; 10 bases map to TRBD1. Germline-derived CDR1 and CDR2 are MNHEY and SVGAGI. CDR3 length: 14 residues. V shed 2 bases and J 6 bases; nucleotides not matched to a gene: 4. CDR3 in DNA: TGTGCCAGCAGTTACGGGGACAGGGGCGTCGAGCAGTACTTC. It codes for CASSYGDRGVEQYF.

The DNA for the CDR3 is TGCGCCAGCAGCAGCGGACAGAAAGAGACCCAGTACTTC. Translated, it gives CASSSGQKETQYF. V usage is TRBV5-1 and J usage is TRBJ2-5; a possible D gene is TRBD1 (6 bases). The CDR3 consists of 13 residues. Germline loops: CDR1 SGHRS, CDR2 YFSETQ. The V end lost 4 bases, the J end lost 3 bases, and 10 bases lay between the germline ends.

This chain links TRBV20-1 with TRBJ2-5; D is ambiguous. TRBJ2-7 explains the end of the DNA better; the J call may be wrong. CDR1 and CDR2 (germline): DFQATT, SNEGSKA (reference sequence). The CDR3 is 11 residues long. The CDR3 region is CSVWGSYEQYF. In DNA form, the CDR3 reads TGCAGTGTCTGGGGCTCCTACGAGCAGTACTTC.

The genes are TRBV21-1 and TRBJ1-2; the table assigns TRBD1, which was not confirmed against the DNA. TRBV21-1 is termed a pseudogene. This CDR3 spans 15 amino acids. CDR3 sequence: CASTPGRGRNYGYTF. The CDR3, as DNA: TGTGCCAGCACCCCTGGCAGGGGGCGGAACTATGGCTACACCTTC.

The rearrangement joins TRBV18 to TRBJ1-3, with 8 bases fitting TRBD1. The CDR3 totals 17 residues. Losses at the gene ends were 3 bases for V and 0 bases for J; bases not matched to a gene: 7. Germline assignment: CDR1 KGHSH and CDR2 LQKENI. CDR3 residues: CASSPQGQEDSGNTIYF. The CDR3 DNA reads as TGTGCCAGCTCACCCCAGGGACAGGAAGACTCTGGAAACACCATATATTTT.

The chain couples TRBV10-3 to TRBJ2-3; 7 nucleotides align to TRBD1. V shed 8 bases and J 6 bases; nucleotides not matched to a gene: 8. Germline lookup yields CDR1 ENHRY and CDR2 SYGVKD. The CDR3 runs 13 residues. The CDR3 reads CAILPQTGDTQYF. CDR3 in DNA: TGTGCCATCCTTCCCCAGACAGGGGATACGCAGTATTTT.

The rearrangement joins TRBV11-3 to TRBJ2-1, with TRBD2 as a possible D gene (5 bases). Per the germline V gene, CDR1 is SGHNT and CDR2 is YENEEA. CDR3 length equals 14 residues. V was clipped by 2 bases and J by 5 bases, with 10 bases between them. The DNA for the CDR3 is TGTGCCAGCAGCTTAAGCGGAACAAACAATGAGCAGTTCTTC. Translation gives CASSLSGTNNEQFF.

The chain joins TRBV6-1 to TRBJ2-3; the D gene is possibly TRBD2 (5 bases). The CDR3 is 15 amino acids. The V gene's germline CDR1 is MNHNS and CDR2 SASEGT. V dropped 2 bases and J dropped 4 bases, with 13 bases sitting between them. The CDR3 spells CASSEYEGLSDTQYF. CDR3 sequence (DNA): TGTGCCAGCAGTGAATATGAGGGTTTGTCAGATACGCAGTATTTT.

This clone occurred once. The chain recombines TRBV7-9 with TRBJ2-5, with D unresolved. This CDR3 is built from 14 residues. Germline V CDR1 and CDR2: SEHNR, FQNEAQ (reference sequence). Trimming cost V 3 bases and J 2 bases, with 10 bases left between them. The DNA of the CDR3 is TGTGCCAGCAGCTTGAACGGTCCTCAAGAGACCCAGTACTTC. This encodes CASSLNGPQETQYF.

J is TRBJ1-2 and V is TRBV2; D unclear. The length of the CDR3 is 13 residues. Trimming took 3 bases from V and 6 from J, leaving 11 bases between them. Germline values: CDR1 SNHLY, CDR2 FYNNEI. CDR3 DNA sequence: TGTGCCAGCAGTGACAACAAAGTTGATGGCTACACCTTC. Translation: CASSDNKVDGYTF.

Remarks on this clone: At the DNA level, this CDR3 is encoded by other sequences in the same sample as well. The chain couples TRBV7-9 to TRBJ1-6, with D possibly TRBD1 on 6 matching bases. CDR3 length equals 13 residues. V was cut by 5 bases and J by 10 bases, with 12 bases left in between. CDR1 and CDR2 from the germline V gene are SEHNR and FQNEAQ (reference sequence). This CDR3 is CASSQQGNSPLHF. In DNA form, the CDR3 reads TGTGCCAGCAGCCAACAGGGAAACTCACCCCTCCACTTT.

The chain combines TRBV19 with TRBJ1-5; TRBD1 might be the D (6 bases). The CDR3 contains 15 residues. Germline CDR1 LNHDA, CDR2 SQIVND (reference sequence). V dropped 7 bases and J dropped 6 bases, with 19 bases sitting between them. This CDR3 is CASTQGRDWGQPQHF. As DNA, the CDR3 is TGTGCCAGTACACAGGGTAGAGATTGGGGTCAGCCCCAGCATTTT.

With regard to this clone: This sample also contains other DNA sequences that code for the same CDR3. The chain couples TRBV11-2 to TRBJ2-7; no clear D gene. Trimming left V 7 bases short and J 0 bases short, with 10 bases between. The length of the CDR3 is 13 residues. Per the germline V gene, CDR1 is SGHAT and CDR2 is FQNNGV. The CDR3 spells CASNHRASYEQYF. The CDR3 DNA reads TGTGCCAGCAACCACAGAGCCTCCTACGAGCAGTACTTC.

This rearrangement joins TRBV5-1 to TRBJ2-7; D remains unclear. The CDR3 sequence is 13 residues long. Per germline, CDR1 SGHRS and CDR2 YFSETQ. Trimming pared 1 base from V and 0 bases from J, leaving 5 bases between. CDR3 sequence (DNA): TGCGCCAGCAGCTTGCCGAGCTCCTACGAGCAGTACTTC. This gives the protein CASSLPSSYEQYF.